This record looks at one T cell receptor beta chain sequence and its context. The target antigen is unknown. The data are from a study of cytomegalovirus exposure and HLA in healthy donors. The study's findings and limits: Earlier analysis looked at TCR beta V segments, and most were productive about 87% or about 30% of the time. Using the classifier, cytomegalovirus status was reportedly diagnosed with high specificity and sensitivity. A cluster of highly shared sequence variants was likely a sequencing artifact. With later analysis, a missense DCLRE1C variant became linked to TCR beta V- and J-gene trimming.

The PCR used 60 Vbeta and 13 Jbeta primers. TCRdb keeps only in-frame clones here, not all; method: immunoSEQ multiplex PCR. The profile shows 180,000 or so clones, about 82% of them singletons. This CDR3 has 13 residues. The V gene lost 7 bases and the J gene lost 9 bases, with 18 bases spanning the gap. CDR1 and CDR2 (germline): SNHLY, FYNNEI. Sequences were obtained from PBMCs. This TCR was recovered from a woman aged 18 to 35 in good health and CMV-seronegative. The J gene is TRBJ1-2, the V gene TRBV2; D is possibly TRBD1 (5 bases). The CDR3 reads CASIRIQGFSYTF. The CDR3 DNA reads TGTGCCAGCATAAGGATTCAGGGTTTTAGCTACACCTTC.